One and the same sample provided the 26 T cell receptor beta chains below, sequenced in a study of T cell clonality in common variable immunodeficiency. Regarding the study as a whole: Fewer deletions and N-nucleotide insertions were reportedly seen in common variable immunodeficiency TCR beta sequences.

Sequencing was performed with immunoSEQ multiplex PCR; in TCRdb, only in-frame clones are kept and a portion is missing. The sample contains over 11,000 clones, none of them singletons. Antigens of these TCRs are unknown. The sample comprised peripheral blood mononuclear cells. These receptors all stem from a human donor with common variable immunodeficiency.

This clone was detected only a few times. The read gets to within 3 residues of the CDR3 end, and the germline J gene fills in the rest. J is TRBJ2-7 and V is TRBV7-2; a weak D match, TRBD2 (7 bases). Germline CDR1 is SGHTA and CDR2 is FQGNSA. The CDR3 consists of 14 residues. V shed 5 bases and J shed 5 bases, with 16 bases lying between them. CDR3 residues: CASSPRQGRDEQYF. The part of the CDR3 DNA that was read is TGTGCCAGCAGCCCCCGGCAGGGGAGGGACGAG. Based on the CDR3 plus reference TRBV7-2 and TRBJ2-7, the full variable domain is GAGVSQSPSNKVTEKGKDVELRCDPISGHTALYWYRQSLGQGLEFLIYFQGNSAPDKSGLPSDRFSAERTGGSVSTLTIQRTQQEDSAVYLCASSPRQGRDEQYFGPGTRLTVT.

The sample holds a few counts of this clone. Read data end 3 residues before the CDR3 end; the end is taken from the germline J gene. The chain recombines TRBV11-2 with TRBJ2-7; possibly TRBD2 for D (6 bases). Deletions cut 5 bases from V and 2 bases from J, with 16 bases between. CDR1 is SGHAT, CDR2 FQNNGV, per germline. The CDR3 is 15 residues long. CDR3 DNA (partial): TGTGCCAGCAGCCTCAACCTACTAGCTACCTACGAG. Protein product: CASSLNLLATYE. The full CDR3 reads CASSLNLLATYEQYF.

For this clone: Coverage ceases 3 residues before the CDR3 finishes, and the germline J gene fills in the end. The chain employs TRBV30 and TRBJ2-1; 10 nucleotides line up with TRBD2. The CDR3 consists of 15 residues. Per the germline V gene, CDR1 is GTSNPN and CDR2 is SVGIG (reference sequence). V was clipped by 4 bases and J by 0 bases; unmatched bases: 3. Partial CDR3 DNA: TGTGCCTGGACTAGCGGGGGTGGCTCCTACAATGAG. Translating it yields CAWTSGGGSYNE. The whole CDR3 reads CAWTSGGGSYNEQFF.

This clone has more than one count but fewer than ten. The CDR3 sequence: CASTTFRQGLSPLHF. The CDR3 DNA, read in part, is TGTGCCAGTACTACCTTCAGACAGGGTCTCTCACCC. The chain is built from TRBV19 and TRBJ1-6, with TRBD1 matching over 7 bases. The read falls 3 residues short of the CDR3 end, and the missing part is taken from the germline J gene. The V and J ends lost 7 bases and 10 bases, in that order; junction bases with no gene match: 13. The CDR3 consists of 15 residues. Germline V gene data show CDR1 as LNHDA and CDR2 as SQIVND (reference sequence).

CDR3 DNA, as far as it was read: TGTGCCAGCTCACCATCTAGTTTCGACGAG. It specifies CASSPSSFDE. The entire CDR3 reads CASSPSSFDEQYF. The rearrangement uses TRBV18 and TRBJ2-7; no clear D. The read gets to within 3 residues of the CDR3 end, and the germline J gene fills in the rest. CDR1 and CDR2 (germline): KGHSH, LQKENI. Trimming cost V 2 bases and J 5 bases, with 10 bases left between them. The CDR3 has 13 amino acids.

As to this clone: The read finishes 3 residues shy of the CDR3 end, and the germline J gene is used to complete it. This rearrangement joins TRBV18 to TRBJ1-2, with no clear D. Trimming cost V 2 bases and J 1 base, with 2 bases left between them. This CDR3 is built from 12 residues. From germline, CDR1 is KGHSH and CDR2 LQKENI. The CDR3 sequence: CASSPYNYGYTF. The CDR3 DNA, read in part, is TGTGCCAGCTCACCATATAACTATGGC.

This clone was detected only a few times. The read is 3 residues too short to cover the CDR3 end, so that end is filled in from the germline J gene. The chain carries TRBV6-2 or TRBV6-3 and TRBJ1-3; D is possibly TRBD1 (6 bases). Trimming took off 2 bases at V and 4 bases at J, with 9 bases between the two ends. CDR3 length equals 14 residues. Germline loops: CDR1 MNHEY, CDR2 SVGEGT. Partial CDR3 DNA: TGTGCCAGCAGTTACCGCGGACAGGGAAACACC. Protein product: CASSYRGQGNT. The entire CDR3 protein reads CASSYRGQGNTIYF.

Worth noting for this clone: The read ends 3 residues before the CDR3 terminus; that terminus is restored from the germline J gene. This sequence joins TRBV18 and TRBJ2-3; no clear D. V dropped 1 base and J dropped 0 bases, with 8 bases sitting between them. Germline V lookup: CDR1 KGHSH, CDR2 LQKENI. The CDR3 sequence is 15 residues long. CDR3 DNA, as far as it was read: TGTGCCAGCTCACCACAAGGGTTCAGCACAGATACG. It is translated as CASSPQGFSTDT. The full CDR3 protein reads CASSPQGFSTDTQYF.

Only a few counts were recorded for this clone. The part of the CDR3 DNA that was read is TGTGCCAGCAGCCCGGGGTCCAGGACTCCTTACGAG. It is translated as CASSPGSRTPYE. The whole CDR3 reads CASSPGSRTPYEQYF. This chain links TRBV7-6 with TRBJ2-7; TRBD2 is a possible D gene (5 bases). Read coverage stops 3 residues before the CDR3 terminus; the germline J gene supplies the remainder. The germline V gene has CDR1 SGHVS and CDR2 FNYEAQ. The V gene lost 5 bases and the J gene lost 4 bases, with 18 bases spanning the gap. The CDR3 is made up of 15 amino acids.

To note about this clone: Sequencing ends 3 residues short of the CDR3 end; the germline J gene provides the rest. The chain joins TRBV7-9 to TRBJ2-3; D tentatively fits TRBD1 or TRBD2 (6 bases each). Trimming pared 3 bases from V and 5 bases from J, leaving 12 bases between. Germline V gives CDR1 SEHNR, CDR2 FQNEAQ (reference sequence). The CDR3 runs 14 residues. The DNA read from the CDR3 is TGTGCCAGCAGCTTGACAGGAGGGGAAGATACG. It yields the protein CASSLTGGEDT. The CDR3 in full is CASSLTGGEDTQYF.

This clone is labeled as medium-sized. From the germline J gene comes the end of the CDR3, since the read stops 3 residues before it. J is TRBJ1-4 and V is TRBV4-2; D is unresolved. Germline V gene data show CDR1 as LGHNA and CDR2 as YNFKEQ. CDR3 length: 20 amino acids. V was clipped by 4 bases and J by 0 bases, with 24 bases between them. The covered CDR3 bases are TGTGCCAGCAGCCCTCAATGGTTGAGGGTCCAAGACCCAACTAATGAAAAA. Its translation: CASSPQWLRVQDPTNEK. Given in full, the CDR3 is CASSPQWLRVQDPTNEKLFF.

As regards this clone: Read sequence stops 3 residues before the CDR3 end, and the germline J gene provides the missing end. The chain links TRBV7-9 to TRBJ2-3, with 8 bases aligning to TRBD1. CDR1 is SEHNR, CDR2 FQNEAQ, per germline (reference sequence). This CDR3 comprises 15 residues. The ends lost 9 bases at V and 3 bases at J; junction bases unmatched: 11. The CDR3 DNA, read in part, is TGTGCCAGTTTGGGAGGACAGGGAGAAACAGATACG. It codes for CASLGGQGETDT. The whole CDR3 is CASLGGQGETDTQYF.

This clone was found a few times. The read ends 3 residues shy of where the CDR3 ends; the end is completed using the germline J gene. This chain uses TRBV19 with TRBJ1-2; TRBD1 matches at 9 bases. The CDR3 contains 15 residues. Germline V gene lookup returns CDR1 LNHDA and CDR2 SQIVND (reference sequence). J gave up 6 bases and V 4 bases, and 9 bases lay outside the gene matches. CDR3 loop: CASSKQGADPHGYTF. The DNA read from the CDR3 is TGTGCCAGTAGTAAACAGGGGGCAGATCCCCATGGC.

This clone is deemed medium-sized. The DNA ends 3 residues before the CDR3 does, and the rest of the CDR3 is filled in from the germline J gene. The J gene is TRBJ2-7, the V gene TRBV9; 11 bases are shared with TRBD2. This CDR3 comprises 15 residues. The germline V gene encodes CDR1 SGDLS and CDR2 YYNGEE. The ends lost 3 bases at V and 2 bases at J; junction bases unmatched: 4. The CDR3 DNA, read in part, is TGTGCCAGCAGCGCCAATAGCGGGGGGGCCTACGAG. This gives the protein CASSANSGGAYE. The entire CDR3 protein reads CASSANSGGAYEQYF.

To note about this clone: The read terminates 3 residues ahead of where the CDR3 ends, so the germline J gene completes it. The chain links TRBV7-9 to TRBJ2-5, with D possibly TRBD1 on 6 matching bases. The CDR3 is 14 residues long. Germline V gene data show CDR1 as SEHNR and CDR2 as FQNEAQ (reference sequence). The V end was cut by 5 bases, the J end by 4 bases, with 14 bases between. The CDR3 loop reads CASSPGQLAETQYF. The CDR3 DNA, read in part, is TGTGCCAGCAGCCCCGGACAGCTGGCAGAGACC.

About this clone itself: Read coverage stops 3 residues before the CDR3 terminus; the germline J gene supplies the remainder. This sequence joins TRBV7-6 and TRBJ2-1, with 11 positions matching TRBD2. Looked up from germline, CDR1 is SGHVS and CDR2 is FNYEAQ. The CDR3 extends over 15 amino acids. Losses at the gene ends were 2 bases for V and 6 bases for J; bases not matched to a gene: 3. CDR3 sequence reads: CASSLTSGGVNEQFF. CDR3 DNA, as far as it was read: TGTGCCAGCAGCTTAACTAGCGGGGGAGTCAATGAG.

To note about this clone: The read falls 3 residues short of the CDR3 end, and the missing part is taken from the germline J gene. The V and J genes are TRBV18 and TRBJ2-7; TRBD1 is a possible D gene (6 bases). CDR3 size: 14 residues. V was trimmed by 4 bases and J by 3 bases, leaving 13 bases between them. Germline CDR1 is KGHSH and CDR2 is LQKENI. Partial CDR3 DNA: TGTGCCAGCTCACGGGCGACAGGTAACTACGAG. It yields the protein CASSRATGNYE. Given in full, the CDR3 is CASSRATGNYEQYF.

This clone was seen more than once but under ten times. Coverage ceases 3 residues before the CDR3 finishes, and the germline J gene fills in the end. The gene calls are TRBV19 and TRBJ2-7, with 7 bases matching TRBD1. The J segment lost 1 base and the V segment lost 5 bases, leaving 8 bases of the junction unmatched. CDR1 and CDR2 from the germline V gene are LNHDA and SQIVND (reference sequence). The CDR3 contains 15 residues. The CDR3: CASSEDRRPSYEQYF. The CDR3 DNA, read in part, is TGTGCCAGTAGTGAGGACAGGCGGCCTTCCTACGAG.

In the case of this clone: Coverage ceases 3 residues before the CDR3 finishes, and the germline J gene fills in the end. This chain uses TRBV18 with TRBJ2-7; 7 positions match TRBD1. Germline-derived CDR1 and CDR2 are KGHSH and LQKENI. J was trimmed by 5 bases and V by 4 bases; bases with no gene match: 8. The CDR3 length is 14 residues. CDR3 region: CASSQNDRVNEQYF. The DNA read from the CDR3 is TGTGCCAGCTCACAGAACGACAGGGTCAACGAG.

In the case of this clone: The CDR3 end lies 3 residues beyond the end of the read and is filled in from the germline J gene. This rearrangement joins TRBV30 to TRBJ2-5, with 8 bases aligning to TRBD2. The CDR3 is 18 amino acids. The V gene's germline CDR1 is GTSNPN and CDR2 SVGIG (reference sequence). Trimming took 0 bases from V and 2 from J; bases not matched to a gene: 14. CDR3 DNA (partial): TGTGCCTGGAGTGTACTTAGCGGGGCGGTAGATGGACAAGAGACC. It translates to CAWSVLSGAVDGQET. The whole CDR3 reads CAWSVLSGAVDGQETQYF. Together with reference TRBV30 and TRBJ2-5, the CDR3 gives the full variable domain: SQTIHQWPATLVQPVGSPLSLECTVEGTSNPNLYWYRQAAGRGLQLLFYSVGIGQISSEVPQNLSASRPQDRQFILSSKKLLLSDSGFYLCAWSVLSGAVDGQETQYFGPGTRLLVL.

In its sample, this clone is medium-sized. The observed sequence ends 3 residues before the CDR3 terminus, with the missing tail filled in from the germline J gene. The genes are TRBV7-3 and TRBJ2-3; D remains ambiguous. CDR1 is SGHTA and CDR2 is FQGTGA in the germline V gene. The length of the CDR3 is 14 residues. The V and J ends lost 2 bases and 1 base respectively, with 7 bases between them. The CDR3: CASSLYQGTDTQYF. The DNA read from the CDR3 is TGTGCCAGCAGCTTATACCAGGGCACAGATACG.

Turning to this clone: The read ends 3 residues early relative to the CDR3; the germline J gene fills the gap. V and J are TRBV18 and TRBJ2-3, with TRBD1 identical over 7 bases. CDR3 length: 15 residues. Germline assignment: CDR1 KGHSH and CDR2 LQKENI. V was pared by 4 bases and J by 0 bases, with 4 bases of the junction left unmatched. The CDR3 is CASSRGQVSTDTQYF. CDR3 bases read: TGTGCCAGCTCACGCGGACAGGTTAGCACAGATACG. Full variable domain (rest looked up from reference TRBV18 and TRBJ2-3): NAGVMQNPRHLVRRRGQEARLRCSPMKGHSHVYWYRQLPEEGLKFMVYLQKENIIDESGMPKERFSAEFPKEGPSILRIQQVVRGDSAAYFCASSRGQVSTDTQYFGPGTRLTVL.

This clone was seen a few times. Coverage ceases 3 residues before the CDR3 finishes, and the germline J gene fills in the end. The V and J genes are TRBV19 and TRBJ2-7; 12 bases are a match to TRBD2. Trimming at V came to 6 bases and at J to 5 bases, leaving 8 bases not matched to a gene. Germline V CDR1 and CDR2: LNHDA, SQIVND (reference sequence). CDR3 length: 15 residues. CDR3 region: CASRDTSGGHHEQYF. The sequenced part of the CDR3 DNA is TGTGCCAGTAGGGACACTAGCGGGGGGCATCACGAG.

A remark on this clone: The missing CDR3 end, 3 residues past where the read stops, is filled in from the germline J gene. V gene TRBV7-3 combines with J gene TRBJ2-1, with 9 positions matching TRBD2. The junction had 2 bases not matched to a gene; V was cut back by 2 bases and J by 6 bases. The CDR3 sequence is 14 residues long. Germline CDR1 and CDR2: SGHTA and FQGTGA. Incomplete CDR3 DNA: TGTGCCAGCAGCTTAGCGGGGGGGCGCAATGAG. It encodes CASSLAGGRNE. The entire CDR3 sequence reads CASSLAGGRNEQFF.

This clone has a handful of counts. CDR3 residues: CASSPSGTRGQETQYF. Incomplete CDR3 DNA: TGTGCCAGCTCACCATCAGGAACGCGGGGGCAAGAGACC. The J gene is TRBJ2-5, the V gene TRBV18; 7 positions match TRBD2. The observed sequence ends 3 residues before the CDR3 terminus, with the missing tail filled in from the germline J gene. Trimming took 2 bases from V and 2 from J; bases not matched to a gene: 8. From germline, CDR1 is KGHSH and CDR2 LQKENI. The CDR3 spans 16 residues.

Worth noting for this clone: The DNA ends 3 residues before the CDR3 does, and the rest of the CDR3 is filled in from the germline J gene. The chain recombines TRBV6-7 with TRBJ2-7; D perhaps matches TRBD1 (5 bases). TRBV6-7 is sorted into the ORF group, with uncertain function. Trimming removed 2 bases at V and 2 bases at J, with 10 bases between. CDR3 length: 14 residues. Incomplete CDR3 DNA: TGTGCCAGCAGTTACCGAGACAGAACCTACGAG. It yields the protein CASSYRDRTYE. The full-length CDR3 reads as CASSYRDRTYEQYF.